These 15 T cell receptor beta chains were sequenced from one sample in a study of early T cells in non-severe SARS-CoV-2 infection. MiXCR, applied by TCRdb to the 5' RACE reads, yields one record per CDR3 protein. The sample lists just under 45,000 distinct CDR3 sequences, around 9.9% seen once, with roughly 9.7% in the top ten. Sequencing used whole blood. Receptor source: an adult who was a healthcare worker with PCR-confirmed SARS-CoV-2 infection or an uninfected control (not recorded which).

The sample holds many counts of this clonotype. This CDR3 is CASSPRGMENEQFF. The CDR3 nucleotides are TGTGCCAGCAGCCCCCGGGGCATGGAAAATGAGCAGTTCTTC. The chain couples TRBV7-2 to TRBJ2-1, with D perhaps assigned TRBD1 or TRBD2 (5 bases each). The CDR3 is 14 amino acids. The V and J ends lost 5 bases and 7 bases respectively, with 15 bases between them. From germline, CDR1 is SGHTA and CDR2 FQGNSA.

The V call is TRBV29-1, the J call TRBJ1-2, with D perhaps matching TRBD1 (6 bases). The CDR3 is 13 amino acids. V gave up 4 bases and J gave up 5 bases, with 14 bases separating them. In germline, CDR1 is SQVTM, CDR2 ANQGSEA. The CDR3 DNA sequence: TGCAGCGTTGCTGGGGGCGCGCGATATGGCTACACCTTC. Its protein product is CSVAGGARYGYTF.

By proportion, this clonotype is medium-sized (0.01 to 0.1%). V and J are TRBV19 and TRBJ2-1; D is unclear. This CDR3 contains 13 residues. V was trimmed by 1 base and J by 6 bases, leaving 7 bases between them. Germline V gene data show CDR1 as LNHDA and CDR2 as SQIVND (reference sequence). DNA for the CDR3: TGTGCCAGTAGTATAGGTAACGGCAATGAGCAGTTCTTC. It is translated as CASSIGNGNEQFF.

The rearrangement joins TRBV6-5 to TRBJ1-4, with 7 nucleotides matching TRBD1. The V segment lost 5 bases and the J segment 7 bases; nucleotides outside the gene matches: 10. CDR1 and CDR2 (germline): MNHEY, SVGAGI. This CDR3 comprises 15 residues. This CDR3 is CASSGSDRVVEKLFF. CDR3 DNA sequence: TGTGCCAGCAGTGGATCTGACAGGGTGGTTGAAAAACTGTTTTTT.

This clonotype was recorded many times. The chain couples TRBV25-1 to TRBJ1-5; D is unclear. The CDR3 is 14 amino acids. Germline loops: CDR1 MGHDK, CDR2 SYGVNS. V dropped 4 bases and J dropped 1 base, with 8 bases sitting between them. CDR3 in amino acids: CASSGPGSNQPQHF. The CDR3 DNA reads TGTGCCAGCAGTGGTCCGGGGAGCAATCAGCCCCAGCATTTT.

This clonotype showed up many times. V gene TRBV18 combines with J gene TRBJ1-6; a weak D match, TRBD1 (5 bases). Germline CDR1 reads KGHSH; CDR2 reads LQKENI. The CDR3 covers 15 residues. V was clipped by 2 bases and J by 4 bases, with 9 bases between them. The CDR3 bases are TGTGCCAGCTCACCAGAGAGACAGTATAATTCACCCCTCCACTTT. This sequence encodes CASSPERQYNSPLHF.

This clonotype showed up many times. The chain is built from TRBV7-9 and TRBJ1-4; 8 bases match TRBD1. The CDR3 has 15 residues. J was trimmed by 8 bases and V by 5 bases; bases with no gene match: 10. Germline values: CDR1 SEHNR, CDR2 FQNEAQ (reference sequence). The CDR3 bases are TGTGCCAGCAGCCCACAACAGGGGGGAGGCGAAAAACTGTTTTTT. This gives the protein CASSPQQGGGEKLFF.

This clonotype was found many times. V usage is TRBV7-3 and J usage is TRBJ1-3; no reliable D call. The length of the CDR3 is 13 residues. The germline V gene has CDR1 SGHTA and CDR2 FQGTGA. The V end lost 0 bases, the J end lost 4 bases, and 4 bases lay between the germline ends. This CDR3 reads CASSLTAGNTIYF. For the CDR3, the DNA is TGTGCCAGCAGCTTAACCGCGGGAAACACCATATATTTT.

This clonotype was picked up many times. This sequence joins TRBV7-9 and TRBJ1-6; D is undetermined. From germline, CDR1 is SEHNR and CDR2 FQNEAQ (reference sequence). The CDR3 length is 12 residues. The V gene lost 1 base and the J gene lost 5 bases, with 0 bases spanning the gap. Written as DNA, the CDR3 is TGTGCCAGCAGCTTAGATAATTCACCCCTCCACTTT. This encodes CASSLDNSPLHF.

At least ten counts were recorded for this clonotype. The gene calls are TRBV20-1 and TRBJ1-5; D is ambiguous. The germline CDR1 and CDR2 sequences are DFQATT and SNEGSKA (reference sequence). V lost 0 bases, J lost 5 bases, and 14 bases lay in between. The CDR3 totals 15 residues. CDR3 sequence reads: CSARDDSGFDQPQHF. The CDR3 DNA reads as TGCAGTGCTAGAGATGATTCGGGTTTTGATCAGCCCCAGCATTTT.

This clonotype has ten or more counts. V and J are TRBV5-6 and TRBJ1-3; a possible D gene is TRBD1 (5 bases). Between the trimmed V and J ends, which lost 2 bases and 1 base, there was a span of 13 bases. The CDR3 spans 16 residues. CDR1 is SGHDT and CDR2 is YYEEEE in the germline V gene. Written as DNA, the CDR3 is TGTGCCAGCAGCTTTCACAGGACGAGTTCTGGAAACACCATATATTTT. Residues: CASSFHRTSSGNTIYF. The variable domain in full, with the rest retrieved from reference TRBV5-6 and TRBJ1-3, is DAGVTQSPTHLIKTRGQQVTLRCSPKSGHDTVSWYQQALGQGPQFIFQYYEEEERQRGNFPDRFSGHQFPNYSSELNVNALLLGDSALYLCASSFHRTSSGNTIYFGEGSWLTVV.

This clonotype was observed a few times. V gene TRBV2 combines with J gene TRBJ2-2; either TRBD1 or TRBD2 may supply D (6 bases each). Germline V gene lookup returns CDR1 SNHLY and CDR2 FYNNEI. CDR3 length: 14 residues. Trimming left V 3 bases short and J 6 bases short, with 11 bases between. CDR3 nucleotides: TGTGCCAGCAGTGACCGGAGGGGGGCCGGGGAGCTGTTTTTT. It specifies CASSDRRGAGELFF.

This chain uses TRBV5-1 with TRBJ2-7; perhaps TRBD1 as D (6 bases). The ends were cut back, 3 bases at V and 5 bases at J, with 15 bases in the middle. This CDR3 region has 14 residues. Per the germline V gene, CDR1 is SGHRS and CDR2 is YFSETQ. The CDR3 nucleotides are TGCGCCAGCAGCTCGTACAGGGCCCAGGACGAGCAGTACTTC. Translating gives CASSSYRAQDEQYF.

This clonotype was seen many times. The V and J genes are TRBV7-3 and TRBJ2-2; 8 bases agree with TRBD2. Looked up from germline, CDR1 is SGHTA and CDR2 is FQGTGA. This CDR3 is built from 16 residues. Trimming at V came to 4 bases and at J to 4 bases, leaving 8 bases not matched to a gene. The CDR3 region is CASSSTYSGVTGELFF. The CDR3 DNA follows: TGTGCCAGCAGCTCGACCTATAGCGGGGTCACCGGGGAGCTGTTTTTT.

This clonotype was seen more than once but under ten times. The chain carries TRBV3-1 and TRBJ2-3; no reliable D call. The V gene's germline CDR1 is LGHDT and CDR2 YNNKEL (reference sequence). The CDR3 runs 13 residues. V lost 3 bases and J 2 bases, leaving 6 bases between the germline ends. CDR3 nucleotides: TGTGCCAGCAGCCATCTTAACACAGATACGCAGTATTTT. Protein product: CASSHLNTDTQYF.